The entry below gives a single TCR beta chain sequence along with its context. The data originate from a study of T cell changes during pregnancy in multiple sclerosis. The method was immunoSEQ multiplex PCR; TCRdb's version includes in-frame clones alone and lacks a portion of them. The sample gives 25,000 to 35,000 clones, 90% to 95% of which show up once; 4.8% is in the top ten. The CDR3 runs to 14 residues. CDR1 ENHRY and CDR2 SYGVKD come from the germline V gene. V shed 6 bases and J 7 bases; nucleotides not matched to a gene: 9. Sequencing used peripheral blood, obtained in the first trimester of pregnancy. The V and J genes are TRBV10-3 and TRBJ1-5; 7 bases agree with TRBD1. The receptor was derived from a female donor in good health, enrolled as a control in a pregnancy study. CDR3 residues: CAISPGTAGQPQHF. The CDR3 nucleotides are TGTGCCATCAGCCCCGGGACAGCTGGCCAGCCCCAGCATTTT.